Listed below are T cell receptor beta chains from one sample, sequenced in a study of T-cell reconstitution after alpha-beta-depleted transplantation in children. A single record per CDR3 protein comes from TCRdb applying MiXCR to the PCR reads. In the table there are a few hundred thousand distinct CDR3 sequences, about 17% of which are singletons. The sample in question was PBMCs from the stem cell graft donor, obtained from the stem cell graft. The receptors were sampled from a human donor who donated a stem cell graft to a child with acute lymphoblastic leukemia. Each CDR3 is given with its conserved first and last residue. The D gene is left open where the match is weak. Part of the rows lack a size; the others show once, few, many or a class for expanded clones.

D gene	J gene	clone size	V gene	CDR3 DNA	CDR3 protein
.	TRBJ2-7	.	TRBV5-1	TGCGCCAGCAGCTTGGACACAGGGCCCTACGAGCAGTACTTC	CASSLDTGPYEQYF
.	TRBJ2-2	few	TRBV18	TGTGCCAGCTCACCACGGGGGTCCGGCGGGGAGCTGTTTTTT	CASSPRGSGGELFF
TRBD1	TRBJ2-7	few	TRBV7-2	TGTGCCAGTTGCCCAAACCGGGACAGCTCCTACGAGCAGTACTTC	CASCPNRDSSYEQYF
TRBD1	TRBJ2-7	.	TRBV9	TGTGCCAGCAGCGTATCCGGGACAGGGGGTTTCTACGAGCAGTACTTC	CASSVSGTGGFYEQYF
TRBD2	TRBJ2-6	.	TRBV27	TGTGCCAGCAGTCAGACTAGCGGGAGGTTCTCTGGGGCCAACGGCCTGACTTTC	CASSQTSGRFSGANGLTF
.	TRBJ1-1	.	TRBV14	TGTGCCAGCAGCCAAGATTACAGCAGAGCGAACACTGAAGCTTTCTTT	CASSQDYSRANTEAFF
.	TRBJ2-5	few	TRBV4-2	TGTGCCAGCAGCCAAGGGTTAAGGGTCACCGAAGAGACCCAGTACTTC	CASSQGLRVTEETQYF
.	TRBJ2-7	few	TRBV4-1	TGCGCCAGCAGCCACCCGGGGTCCTACGAGCAGTACTTC	CASSHPGSYEQYF
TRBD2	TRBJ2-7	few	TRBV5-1	TGCGCCAGCAGCGACAGACTAGCGGGAGCGAACTACGAGCAGTACTTC	CASSDRLAGANYEQYF
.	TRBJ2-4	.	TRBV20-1	TGCAGTGCTAGGGGCCTTCTAGAGGGTCGAGGCAAAAACATTCAGTACTTC	CSARGLLEGRGKNIQYF
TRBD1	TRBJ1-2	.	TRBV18	TGTGCCAGCTCACCAGCAGGGGGGATGGTCTATGGCTACACCTTC	CASSPAGGMVYGYTF
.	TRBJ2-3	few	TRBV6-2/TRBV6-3	TGTGCCAGCAGTTACCAGGCAGGGGTTAGTGTTGGCACAGATACGCAGTATTTT	CASSYQAGVSVGTDTQYF
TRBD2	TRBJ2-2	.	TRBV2	TGTGCCAGCAGTCGCCCTGGGAGGGATTACACCGGGGAGCTGTTTTTT	CASSRPGRDYTGELFF
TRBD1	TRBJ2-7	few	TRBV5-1	TGCGCCAGCAGATCCGGACAGGGGGTCTACGAGCAGTACTTC	CASRSGQGVYEQYF
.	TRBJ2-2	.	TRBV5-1	TGCGCCAGCCCCGTGGACGGGGAGCTGTTTTTT	CASPVDGELFF
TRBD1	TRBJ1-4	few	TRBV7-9	TGTGCCAGCAGCGTCCGACAGGGGGCGAATGAAAAACTGTTTTTT	CASSVRQGANEKLFF
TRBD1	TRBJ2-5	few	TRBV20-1	TGCAGTGCCAGGACAGGGGCAATGACCCAGTACTTC	CSARTGAMTQYF